The 19 T cell receptor beta chains presented below share a single source sample, sequenced in a study of blood T cells in healthy people across ages. The use of a sample-barcoded 5' primer and a J-beta primer mix characterized a second PCR of roughly 6 to 11 cycles. TCRdb re-derived calls from the 5' RACE reads in MiXCR, one entry per CDR3 protein. The sample holds some 1,800,000 distinct CDR3 sequences, around 40% seen once. Sequenced material: blood. These receptors came from a human donor in good health.

This CDR3 reads CASSLFSSGSEKLFF. The CDR3 DNA reads as TGTGCCAGCAGCTTATTTTCGTCGGGAAGTGAAAAACTGTTTTTT. The chain recombines TRBV11-3 with TRBJ1-4, with unresolved D. Germline V CDR1 and CDR2: SGHNT, YENEEA. The CDR3 runs 15 residues. V dropped 2 bases and J dropped 7 bases, with 14 bases sitting between them. Full variable domain (rest looked up from reference TRBV11-3 and TRBJ1-4): EAGVVQSPRYKIIEKKQPVAFWCNPISGHNTLYWYLQNLGQGPELLIRYENEEAVDDSQLPKDRFSAERLKGVDSTLKIQPAELGDSAVYLCASSLFSSGSEKLFFGSGTQLSVL.

This clonotype was detected ten times or more. The chain has TRBV6-2 or TRBV6-3 and TRBJ2-3, with D possibly called TRBD1 or TRBD2 (5 bases each). Germline V gene sequence: CDR1 MNHEY, CDR2 SVGEGT. V was pared by 7 bases and J by 9 bases, with 11 bases between. The CDR3 spans 11 residues. Here the CDR3 DNA reads TGTGCCAGCACGAGAGGGACGACGCAGTATTTT. Amino acid sequence: CASTRGTTQYF.

This clonotype has just a few counts. CDR3 DNA sequence: TGTGCCATCAGTGATAGAGCGGGGGGTTACACAGATACGCAGTATTTT. It is translated as CAISDRAGGYTDTQYF. The V call is TRBV10-3, the J call TRBJ2-3; 9 bases are shared with TRBD2. Germline V gene data show CDR1 as ENHRY and CDR2 as SYGVKD. V lost 3 bases to trimming and J lost 2 bases; unmatched junction nucleotides: 6. The CDR3 contains 16 residues.

This clonotype has a handful of counts. CDR3 nucleotides: TGTGCCAGCAGCGGTCTTACAGGGAGCTACGAGCAGTACTTC. Translating gives CASSGLTGSYEQYF. The V gene is TRBV9, the J gene TRBJ2-7; possible D gene TRBD1, 6 bases. The CDR3 is 14 amino acids. CDR1 is SGDLS, CDR2 YYNGEE, per germline. V lost 3 bases and J lost 3, with 13 bases in between.

This clonotype was observed a few times. The J gene is TRBJ2-3, the V gene TRBV4-2; D uncertain. Germline CDR1 and CDR2: LGHNA and YNFKEQ. Trimming removed 1 base at V and 2 bases at J, with 10 bases between. The length of the CDR3 is 15 residues. CDR3 sequence (DNA): TGTGCCAGCAGCCAAGTCCTCGGACCCACAGATACGCAGTATTTT. It encodes CASSQVLGPTDTQYF.

This clonotype was seen a handful of times. V gene TRBV7-9 combines with J gene TRBJ2-5; 12 nucleotides agree with TRBD2. The DNA end is more similar to TRBJ2-7, so the J call may be wrong. Germline V gene lookup returns CDR1 SEHNR and CDR2 FQNEAQ (reference sequence). This CDR3 spans 15 amino acids. DNA for the CDR3: TGTGCCAGCAGCCTATTGACTAGCGGGGGTAGCGAGCAGTACTTC. Amino acids: CASSLLTSGGSEQYF.

The chain employs TRBV30 and TRBJ2-1; maybe TRBD2 (5 bases). The germline V gene encodes CDR1 GTSNPN and CDR2 SVGIG (reference sequence). V shed 2 bases and J shed 8 bases, with 13 bases lying between them. The CDR3 spans 13 residues. CDR3 DNA: TGTGCCTGGAGTCCCGGGTCGGGGTATGAGCAGTTCTTC. This translates into CAWSPGSGYEQFF.

This clonotype was detected a few times. The chain combines TRBV6-5 with TRBJ1-2; D is possibly TRBD1 (6 bases). Germline loops: CDR1 MNHEY, CDR2 SVGAGI. V lost 3 bases and J lost 0, with 11 bases in between. This CDR3 region has 15 residues. The CDR3 here is CASSYVDRTNYGYTF. The DNA of the CDR3 is TGTGCCAGCAGTTATGTCGACAGGACTAACTATGGCTACACCTTC.

This clonotype came up a few times. The CDR3, as DNA: TGTGCCAGCAGTTCCCCCCCCCGGGGCTTCTACGAGCAGTACTTC. Protein sequence: CASSSPPRGFYEQYF. The genes are TRBV12-3 or TRBV12-4 and TRBJ2-5; D may correspond to TRBD1 or TRBD2 (5 bases each). The DNA end lines up better with TRBJ2-7; the J call may be wrong. The CDR3 extends over 15 amino acids.

This clonotype came up many times. The chain links TRBV7-2 to TRBJ2-1; TRBD1 is a possible D gene (6 bases). Germline V gene data show CDR1 as SGHTA and CDR2 as FQGNSA. V dropped 5 bases and J dropped 0 bases, with 20 bases sitting between them. The CDR3 covers 18 residues. The CDR3 protein is CASSPGLWGLSSYNEQFF. The DNA of the CDR3 is TGTGCCAGCAGCCCAGGGTTATGGGGGCTCAGCTCCTACAATGAGCAGTTCTTC.

The rearrangement joins TRBV11-2 to TRBJ1-1; D is unclear. The V gene's germline CDR1 is SGHAT and CDR2 FQNNGV. The V end was cut by 4 bases, the J end by 0 bases, with 6 bases between. The CDR3 sequence is 13 residues long. The CDR3 is CASSWHLNTEAFF. In DNA, the CDR3 is TGTGCCAGCAGCTGGCACCTGAACACTGAAGCTTTCTTT.

Remarks on this clonotype: A much larger clone lies a single base off, so this may be a read error. The chain recombines TRBV25-1 with TRBJ2-4; possibly TRBD1 for D (5 bases). The CDR3 sequence is 13 residues long. The ends were cut back, 5 bases at V and 13 bases at J, with 18 bases in the middle. Germline lookup yields CDR1 MGHDK and CDR2 SYGVNS. The CDR3 DNA follows: TGTGCCAGCAGTCAGGCAGGGCCCTACGGGCAGTACTTC. Protein product: CASSQAGPYGQYF.

The CDR3 nucleotides read TGTGCCAGCAGCTTAGGTGGCAGAAAACTGTTTTTT. Translated: CASSLGGRKLFF. The chain joins TRBV7-8 to TRBJ1-4; D is undetermined. The V end was cut by 1 base, the J end by 10 bases, with 7 bases between. This CDR3 spans 12 amino acids. Germline-derived CDR1 and CDR2 are SGHVS and FQNEAQ.

The V call is TRBV7-9, the J call TRBJ2-3, with a possible D match to TRBD2 (6 bases). V was shortened by 8 bases and J by 0 bases, with 12 bases between the two germline ends. The CDR3 spans 14 residues. Germline assignment: CDR1 SEHNR and CDR2 FQNEAQ (reference sequence). CDR3 sequence: CASGPGGSTDTQYF. In DNA form, the CDR3 reads TGTGCCAGCGGCCCCGGGGGAAGCACAGATACGCAGTATTTT.

The chain has TRBV6-2 or TRBV6-3 and TRBJ2-5; 7 nucleotides agree with TRBD1. Per germline, CDR1 MNHEY and CDR2 SVGEGT. The CDR3 has 17 residues. V gave up 4 bases and J gave up 5 bases; unmatched junction bases: 16. In nucleotides, the CDR3 is TGTGCCAGCAGTTGGCCGGGACAGCCTAGTGACGGGGAGACCCAGTACTTC. It encodes CASSWPGQPSDGETQYF.

The chain recombines TRBV13 with TRBJ2-1, with D unresolved. This CDR3 is 14 amino acids long. The germline V gene encodes CDR1 PRHDT and CDR2 FYEKMQ (reference sequence). Trimming pared 3 bases from V and 5 bases from J, leaving 11 bases between. DNA of the CDR3: TGTGCCAGCAGCTTCCAATACCAAAACAATGAGCAGTTCTTC. Protein sequence: CASSFQYQNNEQFF.

Of note for this clonotype: It is unclear where the CDR3 begins or ends on the DNA, so no DNA is shown, and the CDR3 is as TCRdb lists it. The chain combines TRBV7-2 with TRBJ2-3; the table calls TRBD2, which could not be checked here. Germline values: CDR1 SGHTA, CDR2 FQGNSA. The CDR3 is 14 residues long, counting both termini. CDR3 sequence reads: CASILEGRTDTQYF.

Concerning this clonotype: A read error may account for a junction end that differs from germline. The V gene is TRBV10-3, the J gene TRBJ2-2; D may match TRBD1 or TRBD2 (5 bases each). CDR3 length: 13 amino acids. Germline V CDR1 and CDR2: ENHRY, SYGVKD. The CDR3 sequence is CASGGHPTGERFF. The CDR3 DNA reads TGTGCCTCCGGCGGACACCCTACCGGGGAGCGGTTTTTT.

The chain recombines TRBV4-3 with TRBJ2-7; the D gene is possibly TRBD2 (5 bases). Trimming removed 0 bases from V and 3 bases from J, with 9 bases in between. Germline V lookup: CDR1 LGHNA, CDR2 YSLEER. This CDR3 contains 14 residues. CDR3 DNA sequence: TGCGCCAGCAGCCAAGAACTAGAGAACTACGAGCAGTACTTC. Protein sequence: CASSQELENYEQYF.